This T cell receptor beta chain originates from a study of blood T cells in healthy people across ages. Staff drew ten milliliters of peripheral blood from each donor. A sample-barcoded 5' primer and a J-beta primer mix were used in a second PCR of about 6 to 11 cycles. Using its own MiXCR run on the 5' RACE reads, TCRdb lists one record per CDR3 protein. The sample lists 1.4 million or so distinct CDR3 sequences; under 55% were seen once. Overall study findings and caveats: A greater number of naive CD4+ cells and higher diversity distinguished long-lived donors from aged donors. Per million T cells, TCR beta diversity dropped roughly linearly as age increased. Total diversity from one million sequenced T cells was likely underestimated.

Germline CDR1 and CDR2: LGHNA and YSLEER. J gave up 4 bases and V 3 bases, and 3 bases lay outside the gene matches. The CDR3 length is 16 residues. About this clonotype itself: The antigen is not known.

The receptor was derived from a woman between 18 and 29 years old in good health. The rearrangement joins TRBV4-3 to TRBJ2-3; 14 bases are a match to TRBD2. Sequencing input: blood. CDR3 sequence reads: CASSQGLAGDADTQYF. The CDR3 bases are TGCGCCAGCAGCCAGGGACTAGCGGGAGATGCAGATACGCAGTATTTT.